The 20 T cell receptor beta chains below come from one sample, sequenced in a study of shared clonotypes between healthy human individuals. Sequencing was performed with immunoSEQ multiplex PCR; in TCRdb, only in-frame clones are kept and a portion is missing. The data contain about 2.1 million clones, about 92% of them seen just once; the ten biggest clones take up over 1.5%. CD45RO-negative, CCR7-positively selected cells formed the naive CD8 fraction, excluding terminally differentiated effector memory CD45RA+ cells. The sequencing input was naive CD8+ T cells from PBMCs. These receptors originate from a man younger than 30 in good health. Some clones in this sample may be carry-over from other donors' samples.

The J gene is TRBJ2-5, the V gene TRBV7-2; perhaps TRBD2 as D (5 bases). The CDR3 runs 15 residues. Looked up from germline, CDR1 is SGHTA and CDR2 is FQGNSA. V was clipped by 5 bases and J by 5 bases, with 18 bases between them. CDR3 bases: TGTGCCAGCAGCCCAACTAGGGCGCTTTTGGAGACCCAGTACTTC. This encodes CASSPTRALLETQYF.

As to this clone: Other DNA sequences in this specimen translate into the identical CDR3. This sequence joins TRBV9 and TRBJ2-2; D not resolved. The germline gives CDR1 SGDLS, CDR2 YYNGEE. Trimming shortened V by 1 base and J by 6 bases, and 4 bases separated the two germline ends. The CDR3 is made up of 12 amino acids. CDR3 nucleotides: TGTGCCAGCAGCGTAATCTCCGGGGAGCTGTTTTTT. Its translation: CASSVISGELFF.

The chain carries TRBV15 and TRBJ1-1; 7 positions match TRBD1. From germline, CDR1 is LNHNV and CDR2 YYDKDF (reference sequence). The trim removed 6 bases at V and 4 bases at J, leaving 5 bases unmatched. CDR3 size: 13 residues. In DNA, the CDR3 is TGTGCCACCAGTTGGGACAGCCGCACTGAAGCTTTCTTT. Translation gives CATSWDSRTEAFF.

The chain recombines TRBV27 with TRBJ2-7; D possibly corresponds to TRBD1 (6 bases). Germline CDR1 reads MNHEY; CDR2 reads SMNVEV (reference sequence). The CDR3 consists of 16 residues. The germline V and J ends were trimmed by 5 bases and 0 bases, with 17 bases remaining between them. CDR3 sequence reads: CASSPSTGSRSYEQYF. The CDR3 region has the DNA TGTGCCAGCAGTCCCTCGACAGGATCCCGCTCCTACGAGCAGTACTTC.

The V call is TRBV7-9, the J call TRBJ2-7, with D tentatively TRBD2 (5 bases). The CDR3 is 15 amino acids. The germline V and J ends were trimmed by 7 bases and 3 bases, with 19 bases remaining between them. The germline V gene has CDR1 SEHNR and CDR2 FQNEAQ (reference sequence). The CDR3 DNA is TGTGCCAGCATCGGGCCGCGGGCGGATTTCTACGAGCAGTACTTC. It encodes CASIGPRADFYEQYF.

The count of this clone is one. This chain joins TRBV6-1 and TRBJ2-5; 13 bases are shared with TRBD2. CDR1 is MNHNS and CDR2 is SASEGT in the germline V gene. The CDR3 has 16 residues. V trimming: 2 bases; J trimming: 5 bases; junction bases outside the gene matches: 5. As DNA, the CDR3 is TGTGCCAGCAGTGAATGGGGACTAGCGGGAACGGAGACCCAGTACTTC. Translating it yields CASSEWGLAGTETQYF.

The chain is built from TRBV11-2 and TRBJ2-7, with TRBD2 identical over 7 bases. V lost 4 bases to trimming and J lost 4 bases; unmatched junction nucleotides: 10. Germline V CDR1 and CDR2: SGHAT, FQNNGV. The CDR3 sequence is 15 residues long. CDR3 sequence reads: CASSSSGLEFYEQYF. The CDR3 DNA reads TGTGCCAGCAGCTCCTCCGGACTAGAGTTTTACGAGCAGTACTTC.

The V call is TRBV6-5, the J call TRBJ2-7; 7 nucleotides line up with TRBD2. After removal of 4 bases from V and 3 bases from J, the junction contained 3 bases not matched to a gene. Germline V gene lookup returns CDR1 MNHEY and CDR2 SVGAGI. The CDR3 sequence is 13 residues long. As DNA, the CDR3 is TGTGCCAGCAGTTCCTTAGCGGGCTACGAGCAGTACTTC. Its protein is CASSSLAGYEQYF.

The chain joins TRBV29-1 to TRBJ2-7, with D perhaps matching TRBD1 (6 bases). CDR1 is SQVTM and CDR2 is ANQGSEA in the germline V gene. The CDR3 is made up of 14 amino acids. Trimming removed 0 bases at V and 0 bases at J, with 9 bases between. The CDR3 nucleotides are TGCAGCGTTGAAGAAGGGACACTCTCCTACGAGCAGTACTTC. Protein product: CSVEEGTLSYEQYF.

The gene calls are TRBV28 and TRBJ2-7, with 9 bases identical to TRBD2. The CDR3 totals 16 residues. The trim removed 6 bases at V and 4 bases at J, leaving 13 bases unmatched. CDR1 MDHEN and CDR2 SYDVKM come from the germline V gene. For the CDR3, the DNA is TGTGCCAGCAGCCTTCACACGCGGGAGGGCATTTACGAGCAGTACTTC. Translation gives CASSLHTREGIYEQYF.

J is TRBJ2-2 and V is TRBV4-1, with TRBD2 matching over 7 bases. The CDR3 contains 16 residues. Germline CDR1 is MGHRA and CDR2 is YSYEKL. V trimming: 4 bases; J trimming: 4 bases; junction bases outside the gene matches: 9. CDR3 region: CASSPLLAYPTGELFF. CDR3 coding DNA: TGCGCCAGCAGCCCGTTACTAGCGTATCCCACCGGGGAGCTGTTTTTT.

The chain carries TRBV5-1 and TRBJ2-7, with D perhaps TRBD1 (6 bases). The CDR3 has 15 amino acids. Between the trimmed V and J ends, which lost 5 bases and 5 bases, there was a span of 20 bases. CDR1 SGHRS and CDR2 YFSETQ come from the germline V gene. Here the CDR3 DNA reads TGCGCCAGCAGGACCCTACAGGGATTGCAGGACGAGCAGTACTTC. Protein product: CASRTLQGLQDEQYF.

The rearrangement links TRBV4-1 to TRBJ2-1, with a possible D match to TRBD2 (5 bases). The V end was cut by 1 base, the J end by 8 bases, with 15 bases between. Per germline, CDR1 MGHRA and CDR2 YSYEKL. CDR3 length equals 15 residues. The CDR3 region is CASSQVGARGDEQFF. The CDR3, as DNA: TGCGCCAGCAGCCAAGTGGGAGCCAGAGGCGATGAGCAGTTCTTC.

The chain recombines TRBV7-9 with TRBJ2-5; 8 bases fit TRBD2. The CDR3 has 14 residues. V dropped 4 bases and J dropped 5; count of bases not matched to a gene: 6. The V gene's germline CDR1 is SEHNR and CDR2 FQNEAQ (reference sequence). This chain's CDR3 is CASSSMGLGETQYF. CDR3 coding DNA: TGTGCCAGCAGCTCCATGGGACTAGGCGAGACCCAGTACTTC.

The chain couples TRBV10-1 to TRBJ2-7; TRBD2 matches at 10 bases. The CDR3 consists of 16 residues. V was clipped by 3 bases and J by 1 base; unmatched bases: 6. Germline lookup yields CDR1 WNHNN and CDR2 SYGVQD (reference sequence). DNA for the CDR3: TGCGCCAGCAGTGACTTCATAGCGGGAGGTTCCTACGAGCAGTACTTC. Its translation is CASSDFIAGGSYEQYF.

This chain uses TRBV7-9 with TRBJ2-7; D is undetermined. Germline CDR1 and CDR2: SEHNR and FQNEAQ (reference sequence). V dropped 4 bases and J dropped 0 bases, with 13 bases sitting between them. This CDR3 is 15 amino acids long. The CDR3 nucleotides read TGTGCCAGCAGCTCGAAAGTGGGTTACTCCTACGAGCAGTACTTC. It is translated as CASSSKVGYSYEQYF.

This rearrangement joins TRBV28 to TRBJ2-7; TRBD2 matches 12 bases. Trimming took 5 bases from V and 7 from J; bases not matched to a gene: 6. Germline CDR1 is MDHEN and CDR2 is SYDVKM. CDR3 length: 14 amino acids. The CDR3 region is CASSPQTSGREQYF. In nucleotides, the CDR3 is TGTGCCAGCAGTCCCCAGACTAGCGGGAGAGAGCAGTACTTC.

The CDR3 sequence: CSVEAGDSYEQYF. As DNA, the CDR3 is TGCAGCGTTGAAGCAGGGGACTCCTACGAGCAGTACTTC. The V gene is TRBV29-1, the J gene TRBJ2-7; weak D call: TRBD1 (6 bases). From germline, CDR1 is SQVTM and CDR2 ANQGSEA. V was clipped by 1 base and J by 0 bases, with 7 bases between them. This CDR3 is 13 amino acids long.

The CDR3 DNA follows: TGTGCCAGCAGCACTCCCTCGGACTACGAGCAGTACTTC. Translation gives CASSTPSDYEQYF. The chain has TRBV7-9 and TRBJ2-7; no firm D call. Between the trimmed V and J ends, which lost 5 bases and 3 bases, there was a span of 11 bases. The germline gives CDR1 SEHNR, CDR2 FQNEAQ (reference sequence). The CDR3 is 13 amino acids.

V is TRBV10-2 and J is TRBJ2-1, with no clear D. This CDR3 is 12 amino acids long. Trimming shortened V by 4 bases and J by 12 bases, and 13 bases separated the two germline ends. Germline-derived CDR1 and CDR2 are WSHSY and SAAADI. This chain's CDR3 is CASSGTDPRQFF. The CDR3 DNA reads as TGCGCCAGCAGTGGGACCGACCCACGGCAGTTCTTC.